This TCR beta chain came from a study of blood T cell repertoires in COVID-19. Profiled with immunoSEQ multiplex PCR; TCRdb holds only in-frame clones, not every one. This repertoire shows around 450,000 clones, 87% found once; its top ten account for approximately 0.7%. Germline V gene sequence: CDR1 LGHNA, CDR2 YNFKEQ. The ends lost 1 base at V and 6 bases at J; junction bases unmatched: 4. This CDR3 spans 15 amino acids. Source material: PBMCs or T cells enriched from blood (not recorded which). This TCR derives from a woman between 18 and 29 years old who had recovered from COVID-19. The chain combines TRBV4-2 with TRBJ2-2; 8 positions agree with TRBD1. The CDR3 is CASSQGTGLAGELFF. CDR3 DNA: TGTGCCAGCAGCCAAGGGACAGGGCTCGCCGGGGAGCTGTTTTTT.